The next 22 T cell receptor beta chains were all read from a single sample in a study of blood T cell repertoires in COVID-19 (dated by TCRdb to 2020 to 2022). Library prep was done by the immunoSEQ multiplex PCR assay. In TCRdb, the immuneACCESS table is reduced to in-frame sequences with V and J assigned. These tables do not hold every clone; where another copy was compared, an unresolved V gene accounts for under half, and the others remain unexplained. The sample data list nearly 400,000 clones, and under 90% of these were observed just once. 1.7% of the sample is held by the ten biggest clonotypes. Sequencing was done on a sample of PBMCs or T cells enriched from blood (not recorded which). These receptors were obtained from a woman in her twenties or thirties who had recovered from COVID-19.

The chain uses TRBV25-1 and TRBJ1-6; D is uncertain. With 4 bases removed from V and 7 bases from J, the gap between germline ends came to 11 bases. Germline CDR1 and CDR2: MGHDK and SYGVNS. The CDR3 runs to 14 residues. CDR3 sequence (DNA): TGTGCCAGCAGTGGCGGCCTGTCGAATTCACCCCTCCACTTT. Amino acids: CASSGGLSNSPLHF.

The J gene is TRBJ2-1, the V gene TRBV30; D gene uncertain. Germline V gene data show CDR1 as GTSNPN and CDR2 as SVGIG (reference sequence). The CDR3 runs to 11 residues. Trimming removed 5 bases from V and 6 bases from J, with 8 bases in between. As DNA, the CDR3 is TGTGCCTGGGCTACCCTCAATGAGCAGTTCTTC. Amino acid sequence: CAWATLNEQFF.

This chain uses TRBV7-9 with TRBJ1-2, with TRBD1 identical over 8 bases. This CDR3 has 14 residues. V lost 5 bases to trimming and J lost 10 bases; unmatched junction nucleotides: 12. Per germline, CDR1 SEHNR and CDR2 FQNEAQ (reference sequence). The CDR3 DNA is TGTGCCAGCAGCCACCCGGGACAGGCGCCCCACTACACCTTC. Translating gives CASSHPGQAPHYTF.

The chain has TRBV18 and TRBJ1-6; D gene ambiguous. Trimming pared 2 bases from V and 8 bases from J, leaving 7 bases between. This CDR3 is built from 13 residues. CDR1 is KGHSH, CDR2 LQKENI, per germline. The CDR3 bases are TGTGCCAGCTCACCATTGGAGGATTCACCCCTCCACTTT. Its translation is CASSPLEDSPLHF. Combining the CDR3 with reference TRBV18 and TRBJ1-6 gives the whole variable domain NAGVMQNPRHLVRRRGQEARLRCSPMKGHSHVYWYRQLPEEGLKFMVYLQKENIIDESGMPKERFSAEFPKEGPSILRIQQVVRGDSAAYFCASSPLEDSPLHFGNGTRLTVT.

V and J are TRBV27 and TRBJ1-3, with a tentative D call TRBD1 (5 bases). In germline, CDR1 is MNHEY, CDR2 SMNVEV (reference sequence). This CDR3 has 14 amino acids. The V end lost 2 bases, the J end lost 2 bases, and 7 bases lay between the germline ends. CDR3 loop: CASSLAGTGNTIYF. CDR3 nucleotides: TGTGCCAGCAGTTTAGCAGGGACTGGAAACACCATATATTTT.

J is TRBJ1-1 and V is TRBV15; D is ambiguous. Germline-derived CDR1 and CDR2 are LNHNV and YYDKDF (reference sequence). The CDR3 extends over 15 amino acids. Trimming cost V 0 bases and J 0 bases, with 8 bases left between them. The CDR3 nucleotides are TGTGCCACCAGCAGAGATTTGGGCATGAACACTGAAGCTTTCTTT. Translation: CATSRDLGMNTEAFF.

This chain uses TRBV10-3 with TRBJ2-1, with D perhaps matching TRBD1 (6 bases). Germline values: CDR1 ENHRY, CDR2 SYGVKD. CDR3 length: 16 residues. The germline V and J ends were trimmed by 3 bases and 2 bases, with 14 bases remaining between them. The CDR3 DNA is TGTGCCATCAGTGAACAGGGACCCACTACCTACAATGAGCAGTTCTTC. As protein: CAISEQGPTTYNEQFF.

The chain combines TRBV4-1 with TRBJ1-5; D not resolved. Looked up from germline, CDR1 is MGHRA and CDR2 is YSYEKL. There are 15 residues in the CDR3. V was trimmed by 1 base and J by 0 bases, leaving 7 bases between them. CDR3 DNA: TGCGCCAGCAGCCAAGTCGGTTATAGCAATCAGCCCCAGCATTTT. Translating gives CASSQVGYSNQPQHF.

The chain links TRBV24-1 to TRBJ2-1; D is uncertain. V was trimmed by 5 bases and J by 12 bases, leaving 16 bases between them. Germline values: CDR1 KGHDR, CDR2 SFDVKD. This CDR3 region has 13 residues. The CDR3 reads CATSATTPGGQFF. The DNA of the CDR3 is TGTGCCACCAGTGCTACAACTCCCGGCGGGCAGTTCTTC.

This clone is a singleton in its sample. The gene calls are TRBV6-5 and TRBJ1-6; D is uncertain. V dropped 0 bases and J dropped 8 bases, with 14 bases sitting between them. Looked up from germline, CDR1 is MNHEY and CDR2 is SVGAGI. The length of the CDR3 is 16 residues. CDR3 bases: TGTGCCAGCAGTTACTCGAGTAACGGGTCTGATTCACCCCTCCACTTT. It specifies CASSYSSNGSDSPLHF.

This chain uses TRBV5-3 with TRBJ1-5; D is undetermined. TRBV5-3 is reported as an ORF; its role is uncertain. Trimming cost V 9 bases and J 5 bases, with 6 bases left between them. This CDR3 has 10 amino acids. The CDR3 is CATRDQPQHF. The CDR3 bases are TGTGCCACGCGAGATCAGCCCCAGCATTTT.

This clone was counted only a few times. The gene calls are TRBV7-9 and TRBJ1-4; 10 bases align to TRBD1. This CDR3 contains 14 residues. Trimming removed 5 bases from V and 8 bases from J; junction bases left unmatched: 5. Germline-derived CDR1 and CDR2 are SEHNR and FQNEAQ (reference sequence). CDR3 sequence (DNA): TGTGCCAGCAGCCCGACAGGGGGCAAAGAAAAACTGTTTTTT. As protein: CASSPTGGKEKLFF.

The V gene is TRBV7-9, the J gene TRBJ1-2; tentative D call: TRBD1 (6 bases). Trimming took off 1 base at V and 6 bases at J, with 9 bases between the two ends. Germline CDR1 is SEHNR and CDR2 is FQNEAQ (reference sequence). The CDR3 runs 13 residues. Here the CDR3 DNA reads TGTGCCAGCAGCTTAGATTACAGGGATGGCTACACCTTC. This encodes CASSLDYRDGYTF.

The CDR3 DNA sequence: TGTGCCAGCAGTGAGGGTCGGACAGGTTCTGGAAACACCATATATTTT. This sequence encodes CASSEGRTGSGNTIYF. The chain couples TRBV2 to TRBJ1-3, with 7 bases fitting TRBD1. This CDR3 spans 16 amino acids. CDR1 and CDR2 (germline): SNHLY, FYNNEI. The ends lost 3 bases at V and 1 base at J; junction bases unmatched: 6.

This clone has just one count. This chain uses TRBV6-1 with TRBJ2-7; 12 bases match TRBD2. This CDR3 spans 18 amino acids. The V gene end was trimmed by 2 bases and the J gene end by 5 bases; junction bases not matched to a gene: 13. The germline gives CDR1 MNHNS, CDR2 SASEGT. Here the CDR3 reads CASSENHLAGGWEDEQYF. The CDR3 nucleotides read TGTGCCAGCAGTGAAAACCATCTAGCGGGAGGGTGGGAGGACGAGCAGTACTTC.

The chain joins TRBV11-2 to TRBJ2-7, with 9 bases matching TRBD2. J gave up 3 bases and V 4 bases, and 7 bases lay outside the gene matches. There are 15 residues in the CDR3. Germline CDR1 reads SGHAT; CDR2 reads FQNNGV. DNA for the CDR3: TGTGCCAGCAGCTCAGTGGGACTAGCTGTCTACGAGCAGTACTTC. It codes for CASSSVGLAVYEQYF. The complete variable domain, with remaining parts taken from reference TRBV11-2 and TRBJ2-7, reads EAGVAQSPRYKIIEKRQSVAFWCNPISGHATLYWYQQILGQGPKLLIQFQNNGVVDDSQLPKDRFSAERLKGVDSTLKIQPAKLEDSAVYLCASSSVGLAVYEQYFGPGTRLTVT.

The chain employs TRBV6-2 or TRBV6-3 and TRBJ1-1, with 8 bases aligning to TRBD1. This CDR3 spans 16 amino acids. Unmatched junction bases numbered 9, after V lost 0 bases and J lost 6 bases. The germline V gene has CDR1 MNHEY and CDR2 SVGEGT. The CDR3 sequence is CASSYSMRLQGAEAFF. In DNA form, the CDR3 reads TGTGCCAGCAGTTACTCGATGAGATTACAGGGGGCTGAAGCTTTCTTT.

This chain joins TRBV19 and TRBJ2-1; D possibly corresponds to TRBD1 (6 bases). V was shortened by 5 bases and J by 6 bases, with 17 bases between the two germline ends. The germline gives CDR1 LNHDA, CDR2 SQIVND (reference sequence). This CDR3 is built from 15 residues. CDR3 region: CASSAQQGGFNEQFF. The CDR3 coding sequence is TGTGCCAGTAGTGCTCAACAAGGGGGTTTCAATGAGCAGTTCTTC.

This sequence joins TRBV15 and TRBJ2-1, with unresolved D. This CDR3 spans 12 amino acids. Germline V gene lookup returns CDR1 LNHNV and CDR2 YYDKDF (reference sequence). Trimming cost V 3 bases and J 10 bases, with 10 bases left between them. DNA for the CDR3: TGTGCCACCAGCAGGCTGACTGGAGAGCAGTTCTTC. The encoded protein is CATSRLTGEQFF. The full variable domain, with the rest looked up from reference TRBV15 and TRBJ2-1, is DAMVIQNPRYQVTQFGKPVTLSCSQTLNHNVMYWYQQKSSQAPKLLFHYYDKDFNNEADTPDNFQSRRPNTSFCFLDIRSPGLGDTAMYLCATSRLTGEQFFGPGTRLTVL.

The chain joins TRBV30 to TRBJ1-6, with 7 bases that match TRBD1. Germline V gene lookup returns CDR1 GTSNPN and CDR2 SVGIG (reference sequence). CDR3 length equals 15 residues. V lost 1 base, J lost 0 bases, and 0 bases stayed unmatched. This chain's CDR3 is CAWSGQGSYNSPLHF. The CDR3 coding sequence is TGTGCCTGGAGTGGACAGGGCTCCTATAATTCACCCCTCCACTTT. The entire variable domain, with the rest obtained from reference TRBV30 and TRBJ1-6, is as follows: SQTIHQWPATLVQPVGSPLSLECTVEGTSNPNLYWYRQAAGRGLQLLFYSVGIGQISSEVPQNLSASRPQDRQFILSSKKLLLSDSGFYLCAWSGQGSYNSPLHFGNGTRLTVT.

This chain connects TRBV30 to TRBJ2-2; a possible D gene is TRBD1 (5 bases). Germline V gene sequence: CDR1 GTSNPN, CDR2 SVGIG (reference sequence). Trimming took 1 base from V and 4 from J, leaving 10 bases between them. The CDR3 consists of 14 residues. CDR3 sequence: CAWSAGALTGELFF. CDR3 DNA: TGTGCCTGGAGTGCTGGGGCGCTCACCGGGGAGCTGTTTTTT.

The chain couples TRBV13 to TRBJ1-3; D may be TRBD1 (5 bases). CDR3 length: 15 amino acids. With 4 bases removed from V and 4 bases from J, the gap between germline ends came to 14 bases. Germline CDR1 is PRHDT and CDR2 is FYEKMQ (reference sequence). The CDR3 spells CASSWGLTIGNTIYF. The CDR3 DNA reads as TGTGCCAGCAGCTGGGGACTTACTATCGGAAACACCATATATTTT.